This TCR beta chain was retrieved from a study of T cell changes during pregnancy in multiple sclerosis. Measured with immunoSEQ multiplex PCR; TCRdb has only the in-frame clones, and not every one. Here the sample spans 40,000 to 45,000 clones, under 95% being singletons. The length of the CDR3 is 15 residues. Germline V gives CDR1 SGHNT, CDR2 YENEEA. V lost 3 bases and J lost 8; bases outside the gene matches: 7. The clonotype comes from a female donor with multiple sclerosis, enrolled in a pregnancy study. This chain joins TRBV11-3 and TRBJ2-1; 10 bases map to TRBD2. Specimen: CD4+ T cells from peripheral blood mononuclear cells, collected in the third trimester of pregnancy. CDR3 bases: TGTGCCAGCAGCTTCGGACTAGCGGTGGGGGATGAGCAGTTCTTC. Protein: CASSFGLAVGDEQFF.